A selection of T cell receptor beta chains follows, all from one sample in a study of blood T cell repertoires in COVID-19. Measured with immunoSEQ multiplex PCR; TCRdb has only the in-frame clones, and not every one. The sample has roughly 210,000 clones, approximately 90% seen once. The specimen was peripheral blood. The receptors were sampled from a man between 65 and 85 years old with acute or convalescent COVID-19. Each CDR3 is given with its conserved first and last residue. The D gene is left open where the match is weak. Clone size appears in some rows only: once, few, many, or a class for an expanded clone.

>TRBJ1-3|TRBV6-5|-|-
TGTGCCAGCAGTCGCACAGGGAGCTCTGGAAACACCATATATTTT
CASSRTGSSGNTIYF
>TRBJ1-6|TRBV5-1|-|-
TGCGCCAGCAGCTTAGGACAGCCCCAGAATTCACCCCTCCACTTT
CASSLGQPQNSPLHF
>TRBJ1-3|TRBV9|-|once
TGTGCCAGCAGCCCAGACAGGACGTCTGGAAACACCATATATTTT
CASSPDRTSGNTIYF
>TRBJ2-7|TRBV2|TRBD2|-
TGTGCCAGCACAACGGGAGGGCTCCACGAGCAGTACTTC
CASTTGGLHEQYF
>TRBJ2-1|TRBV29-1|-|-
TGCAGCGTTAGTTCCTATCAAAGGAGGGAGCAGTTCTTC
CSVSSYQRREQFF
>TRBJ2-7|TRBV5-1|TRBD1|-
TGCGCCAGCAGCTTGGCACAAACACAGGGGGTAACCTACGAGCAGTACTTC
CASSLAQTQGVTYEQYF
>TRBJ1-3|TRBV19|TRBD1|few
TGTGCCAGTAGTCTCACGTCTAGGACAGGGAAACAACCTGGAAACACCATATATTTT
CASSLTSRTGKQPGNTIYF
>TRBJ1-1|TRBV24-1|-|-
TGTGCCACCAGTGACTCCCATACAGTGAACACTGAAGCTTTCTTT
CATSDSHTVNTEAFF
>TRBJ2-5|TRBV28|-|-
TGTGCCAGCAGTTTATCGGGGGAGACCCAGTACTTC
CASSLSGETQYF
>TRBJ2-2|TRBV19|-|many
TGTGCCAGTAGTCCACATCGGGGCACCGGGGAGCTGTTTTTT
CASSPHRGTGELFF
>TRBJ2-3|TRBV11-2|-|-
TGTGCCAGCAGCTTATTGGCCGCAAACACAGATACGCAGTATTTT
CASSLLAANTDTQYF
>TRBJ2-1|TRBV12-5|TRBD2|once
TGTGCTAGTGGTTTGTTAACTAAAGCGGGAGGATCTTACAATGAGCAGTTCTTC
CASGLLTKAGGSYNEQFF
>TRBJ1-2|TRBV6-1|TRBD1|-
TGTGCCAGCAGTGAAAAAAAGGGGGCGATGTACGGCTACACCTTC
CASSEKKGAMYGYTF
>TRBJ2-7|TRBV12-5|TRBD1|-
TGTGCTAGCGGCCGGGACAGTGCCTACGAGCAGTACTTC
CASGRDSAYEQYF
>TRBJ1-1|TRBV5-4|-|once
TGTGCCAGCAGCTTTGGGCAGGGGCGGACTGAAGCTTTCTTT
CASSFGQGRTEAFF
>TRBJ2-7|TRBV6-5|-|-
TGTGCCAGCAGTACCACAGGGCGGCAGTACTTC
CASSTTGRQYF
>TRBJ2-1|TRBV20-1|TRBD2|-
TGCAGTGCTAGTTTGATCCGAAGCGGGAGCTACAATGAGCAGTTCTTC
CSASLIRSGSYNEQFF
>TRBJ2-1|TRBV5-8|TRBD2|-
TGTGCCAGCAGCTCGGCGGGGGGTCACAATGAGCAGTTCTTC
CASSSAGGHNEQFF
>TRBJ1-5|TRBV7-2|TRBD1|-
TGTGCCAGCACGGGACAGAGCAATCAGCCCCAGCATTTT
CASTGQSNQPQHF
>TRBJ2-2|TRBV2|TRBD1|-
TGTGCCAGCAGTCTACAGGGGACCGGGGAGCTGTTTTTT
CASSLQGTGELFF
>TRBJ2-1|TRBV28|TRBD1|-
TGTGCCAGCAGTTCTCCTGGGACAGTTTCTTACAATGAGCAGTTCTTC
CASSSPGTVSYNEQFF
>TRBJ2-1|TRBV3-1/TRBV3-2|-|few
TGTGCCAGCAGCTCAATCCCGGGGTGGCAGTTCTTC
CASSSIPGWQFF
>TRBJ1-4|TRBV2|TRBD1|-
TGTGCCAGCAGCCGACAGGGGGCCTCTAATGAAAAACTGTTTTTT
CASSRQGASNEKLFF
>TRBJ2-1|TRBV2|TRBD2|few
TGTGCCAGCAGGGCGGGACTAGCCCTGTTGGAGCAGTTCTTC
CASRAGLALLEQFF
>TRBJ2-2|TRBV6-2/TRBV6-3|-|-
TGTGCCAGCAGTTACTCCTCTCCCGGGGAGCTGTTTTTT
CASSYSSPGELFF
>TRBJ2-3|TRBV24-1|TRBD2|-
TGTGCCACCAGTGAGTCCCCGGGACTAGCGGGGACCACAGATACGCAGTATTTT
CATSESPGLAGTTDTQYF
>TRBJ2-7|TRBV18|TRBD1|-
TGTGCCAGCTCACTAGACCGGGACAGGGGCAGCGAGCAGTACTTC
CASSLDRDRGSEQYF
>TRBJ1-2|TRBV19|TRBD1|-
TGTGCCAGTAGTTCCCCGGGACAGGGGAACTATGGCTACACCTTC
CASSSPGQGNYGYTF
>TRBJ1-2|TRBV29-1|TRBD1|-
TGCAGCGTTGAAACAGGGGGGAACTATGGCTACACCTTC
CSVETGGNYGYTF
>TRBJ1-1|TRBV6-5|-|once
TGTGCCAGCAGTTACGACAGAGACACTGAAGCTTTCTTT
CASSYDRDTEAFF
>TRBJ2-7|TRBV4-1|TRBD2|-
TGCGCCAGCGGGTTAGCGGGAGCCCTTTCCTACGAGCAGTACTTC
CASGLAGALSYEQYF
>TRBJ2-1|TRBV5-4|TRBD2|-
TGTGCCAGCAGGTTCTTTGCGGGAGACAATGAGCAGTTCTTC
CASRFFAGDNEQFF
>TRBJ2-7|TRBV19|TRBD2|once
TGTGCCAGTAGCAGACTAGCGGGAGACTCCTACGAGCAGTACTTC
CASSRLAGDSYEQYF
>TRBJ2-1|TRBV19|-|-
TGTGCCAGTGGCCCCTGGACTACCAAAAATGAGCAGTTCTTC
CASGPWTTKNEQFF
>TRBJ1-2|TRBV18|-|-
TGTGCCAGCTCACCCGGCGTCCAGGACTACACCTTC
CASSPGVQDYTF
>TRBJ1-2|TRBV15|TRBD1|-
TGTGCCACCAGCAGAAAGGACAGGGTGAAGAACTATGGCTACACCTTC
CATSRKDRVKNYGYTF
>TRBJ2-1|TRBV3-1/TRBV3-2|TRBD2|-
TGTGCCAGCAGCTCCACTAGCGGTCCCTACAATGAGCAGTTCTTC
CASSSTSGPYNEQFF
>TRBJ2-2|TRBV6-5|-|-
TGTGCCAGCAGCCCCAGGATTACCGGGGAGCTGTTTTTT
CASSPRITGELFF
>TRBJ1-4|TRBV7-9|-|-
TGTGCCAGCAGCTTTTCTGAACAGATTGAAAAACTGTTTTTT
CASSFSEQIEKLFF
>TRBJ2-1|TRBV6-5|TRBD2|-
TGTGCCAGCAGTCCACAGCGGGAGAATGAGGAGCAGTTCTTC
CASSPQRENEEQFF
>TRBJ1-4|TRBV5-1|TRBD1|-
TGCGCCAGCAGCCCAGGACAGGGGGCTGAAAAACTGTTTTTT
CASSPGQGAEKLFF
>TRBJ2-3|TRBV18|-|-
TGTGCCAGCTCAAATCCCAATACGCAGTATTTT
CASSNPNTQYF
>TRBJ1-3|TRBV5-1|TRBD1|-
TGCGCCAGCAGGACAGGGGGCGCTTGGGGAAACACCATATATTTT
CASRTGGAWGNTIYF
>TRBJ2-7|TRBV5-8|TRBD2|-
TGTGCCAGCAGCCTGGAACTAGCGGGAGTGACCGAGCAGTACTTC
CASSLELAGVTEQYF
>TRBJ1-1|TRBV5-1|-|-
TGCGCCAGCAGCCCGAGCGGCGGGGCCTACACTGAAGCTTTCTTT
CASSPSGGAYTEAFF
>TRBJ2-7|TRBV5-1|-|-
TGCGCCAGCAGCTTGGATCCCGGGGGTGCATACGAGCAGTACTTC
CASSLDPGGAYEQYF
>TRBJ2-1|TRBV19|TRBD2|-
TGTGCCAGTAGTGCCCCGGGACTAGCGGGATCCTACAATGAGCAGTTCTTC
CASSAPGLAGSYNEQFF
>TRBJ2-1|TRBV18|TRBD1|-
TGTGCCAGCTCACCATTACAGGGGATTTCCTACAATGAGCAGTTCTTC
CASSPLQGISYNEQFF
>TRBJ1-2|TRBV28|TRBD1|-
TGTGCCAGCAGTTCCGACCCTTTAGGGACAGGGGCCGGCTACACCTTC
CASSSDPLGTGAGYTF
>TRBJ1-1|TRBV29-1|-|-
TGCAGCGTTGTTTCACAGGCTGTCACCAACACTGAAGCTTTCTTT
CSVVSQAVTNTEAFF
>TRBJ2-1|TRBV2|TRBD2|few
TGTGCCAGCAGTGAATCGCCGGGGGGTGGTGAGCAGTTCTTC
CASSESPGGGEQFF